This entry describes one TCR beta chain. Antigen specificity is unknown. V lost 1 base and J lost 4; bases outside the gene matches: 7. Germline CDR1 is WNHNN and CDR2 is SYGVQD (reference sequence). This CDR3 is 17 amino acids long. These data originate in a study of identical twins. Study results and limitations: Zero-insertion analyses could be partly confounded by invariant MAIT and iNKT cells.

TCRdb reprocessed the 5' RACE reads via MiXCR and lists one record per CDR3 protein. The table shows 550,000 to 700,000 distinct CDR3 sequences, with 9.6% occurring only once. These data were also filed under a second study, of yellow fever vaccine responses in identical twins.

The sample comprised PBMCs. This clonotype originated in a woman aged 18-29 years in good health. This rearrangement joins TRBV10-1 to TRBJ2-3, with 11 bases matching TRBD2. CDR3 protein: CASSELELAGVADTQYF. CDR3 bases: TGCGCCAGCAGTGAGTTGGAACTAGCGGGAGTCGCAGATACGCAGTATTTT.